A selection of T cell receptor beta chains follows, all from one sample in a study of vaccination and CD4 T cells after COVID-19. Their antigen targets remain unknown. TCRdb fed the PCR reads into MiXCR, producing one record per CDR3 protein. The sample holds some 18,000 distinct CDR3 sequences, less than 60% seen once. Source: CD4+ T cells from blood, cultured in vitro, taken after SARS-CoV-2 vaccination. These receptors were collected from a human donor who had recovered from COVID-19. CDR3s include the opening cysteine and the closing phenylalanine or tryptophan. The D gene is left open where the match is weak. Rows may omit the clone size; those that give it use once, few, many or a size class.

clone_size: few; d_call: .; j_call: TRBJ1-2; v_call: TRBV7-8; cdr3_nt: TGTGCCAGCAGCGGCGGGGGGACACGCTATGGCTACACCTTC; cdr3_aa: CASSGGGTRYGYTF
clone_size: .; d_call: .; j_call: TRBJ2-2; v_call: TRBV7-2; cdr3_nt: TGTGCCAGCAGCTCGTCTAGAGGGGAGAACACCGGGGAGCTGTTTTTT; cdr3_aa: CASSSSRGENTGELFF
clone_size: once; d_call: .; j_call: TRBJ1-1; v_call: TRBV5-4; cdr3_nt: TGTGCCAGCAGCTCGGGTTGGGGTACTGAAGCTTTCTTT; cdr3_aa: CASSSGWGTEAFF
clone_size: .; d_call: TRBD2; j_call: TRBJ2-7; v_call: TRBV6-1; cdr3_nt: TGTGCCAGCAGTCGGGGACTAGCGGTCGAGCAGTACTTC; cdr3_aa: CASSRGLAVEQYF
clone_size: .; d_call: .; j_call: TRBJ1-2; v_call: TRBV29-1; cdr3_nt: TGCAGCGTTGAACTACAGGGAATGGGCGGCTACACCTTC; cdr3_aa: CSVELQGMGGYTF
clone_size: .; d_call: .; j_call: TRBJ1-5; v_call: TRBV7-2; cdr3_nt: TGTGCCAGCAGCTTAGGACTGAATAGCAATCAGCCCCAGCATTTT; cdr3_aa: CASSLGLNSNQPQHF
clone_size: .; d_call: .; j_call: TRBJ2-7; v_call: TRBV20-1; cdr3_nt: TGCAGTGCTAGAGTGGCAGGGTTTACCGAGCAGTACTTC; cdr3_aa: CSARVAGFTEQYF
clone_size: .; d_call: .; j_call: TRBJ2-3; v_call: TRBV5-1; cdr3_nt: TGCGCCAGCAGCGTGGGACCACGGAACACAGATACGCAGTATTTT; cdr3_aa: CASSVGPRNTDTQYF
clone_size: few; d_call: .; j_call: TRBJ1-1; v_call: TRBV6-1; cdr3_nt: TGTGCCAGCAGGGCGACAGACAACACTGAAGCTTTCTTT; cdr3_aa: CASRATDNTEAFF
clone_size: .; d_call: TRBD2; j_call: TRBJ2-6; v_call: TRBV7-3; cdr3_nt: TGTGCCAGCAGCCACACTAGCGGGGGCCCGGGCGGGGCCAACGTCCTGACTTTC; cdr3_aa: CASSHTSGGPGGANVLTF
clone_size: .; d_call: TRBD1; j_call: TRBJ1-1; v_call: TRBV6-1; cdr3_nt: TGTGCCAGCAGTACCCCTTCGGCAGGGGGAGAGACTGAAGCTTTCTTT; cdr3_aa: CASSTPSAGGETEAFF
clone_size: .; d_call: .; j_call: TRBJ1-5; v_call: TRBV19; cdr3_nt: TGTGCCAGTAGTATAGACCGGGGCCGCAATCAGCCCCAGCATTTT; cdr3_aa: CASSIDRGRNQPQHF
clone_size: .; d_call: .; j_call: TRBJ2-2; v_call: TRBV7-8; cdr3_nt: TGTGCCAGCAGCTTAGTCCGGAGCGGGGAGCTGTTTTTT; cdr3_aa: CASSLVRSGELFF
clone_size: .; d_call: .; j_call: TRBJ1-2; v_call: TRBV6-2/TRBV6-3; cdr3_nt: TGTGCCAGCGGCAAAGTCGGACAGTTTGGCTACACCTTC; cdr3_aa: CASGKVGQFGYTF
clone_size: .; d_call: .; j_call: TRBJ1-1; v_call: TRBV20-1; cdr3_nt: TGCAGTGCTAGTTCAGCACGGAGCACTGAAGCTTTCTTT; cdr3_aa: CSASSARSTEAFF
clone_size: .; d_call: .; j_call: TRBJ1-6; v_call: TRBV7-9; cdr3_nt: TGTGCCAGCAGTAGACGACAGAATAATTCACCCCTCCACTTT; cdr3_aa: CASSRRQNNSPLHF
clone_size: .; d_call: TRBD1; j_call: TRBJ1-5; v_call: TRBV6-1; cdr3_nt: TGTGCCAGCAGTGAAGAACAGGGGGCTCGGCCCCAGCATTTT; cdr3_aa: CASSEEQGARPQHF
clone_size: once; d_call: .; j_call: TRBJ1-1; v_call: TRBV20-1; cdr3_nt: TGCGGTGCTACCGGACGGCGGGGAAACACTGAAGCTTTCTTT; cdr3_aa: CGATGRRGNTEAFF
clone_size: .; d_call: TRBD1; j_call: TRBJ1-6; v_call: TRBV12-3/TRBV12-4; cdr3_nt: TGTGCCAGCACCTCAGGGGGGACAGATACACCCCTCCACTTT; cdr3_aa: CASTSGGTDTPLHF
clone_size: few; d_call: .; j_call: TRBJ1-1; v_call: TRBV7-9; cdr3_nt: TGTGCCAGCAGCTTATCCCCTGGCAGGGGCTTATTGAACACTGAAGCTTTCTTT; cdr3_aa: CASSLSPGRGLLNTEAFF
clone_size: .; d_call: TRBD1; j_call: TRBJ1-6; v_call: TRBV20-1; cdr3_nt: TGCAGTGCTGGCAAGGGGGCAGGCTTCACGGGTTCACCCCTCCACTTT; cdr3_aa: CSAGKGAGFTGSPLHF
clone_size: .; d_call: .; j_call: TRBJ2-2; v_call: TRBV7-3; cdr3_nt: TGTGCCAGCAGCTTAAGGGGTCCCGGGGAGCTGTTTTTT; cdr3_aa: CASSLRGPGELFF
clone_size: .; d_call: .; j_call: TRBJ2-1; v_call: TRBV7-2; cdr3_nt: TGTGCCAGCAGCTTGGTCGCCAGGGGGGATGAGCAGTTCTTC; cdr3_aa: CASSLVARGDEQFF
clone_size: .; d_call: .; j_call: TRBJ1-6; v_call: TRBV12-3/TRBV12-4; cdr3_nt: TGTGCCAGCAGTCGACCGGGACATGGGGATTCACCCCTCCACTTT; cdr3_aa: CASSRPGHGDSPLHF
clone_size: few; d_call: .; j_call: TRBJ1-1; v_call: TRBV20-1; cdr3_nt: TGCAGTGCTAGAGGGGGAGGGGGACGAAAGGGTATGGATACTGAAGCTTTCTTT; cdr3_aa: CSARGGGGRKGMDTEAFF
clone_size: .; d_call: TRBD2; j_call: TRBJ2-1; v_call: TRBV10-3; cdr3_nt: TGTGCCATCAGTGAGCTGACTAGCGGGTACAATGAGCAGTTCTTC; cdr3_aa: CAISELTSGYNEQFF
clone_size: .; d_call: TRBD1; j_call: TRBJ1-2; v_call: TRBV27; cdr3_nt: TGTGCCAGCAGTTTATTTATCGGACAGGGTAATGGCTACACCTTC; cdr3_aa: CASSLFIGQGNGYTF
clone_size: .; d_call: TRBD1; j_call: TRBJ1-2; v_call: TRBV19; cdr3_nt: TGTGCCAGTAGTACAATCCCGGGACAGGGTGGATATGGCTACACCTTC; cdr3_aa: CASSTIPGQGGYGYTF
clone_size: .; d_call: .; j_call: TRBJ1-1; v_call: TRBV7-8; cdr3_nt: TGTGCCAGCAGCTTAGCGCGGGGAGACACTGAAGCTTTCTTT; cdr3_aa: CASSLARGDTEAFF